This T cell receptor (beta chain) was captured in a study of STAT5B mutations in CD4+ large granular lymphocyte leukemia. The assay was run at survey level. TCRdb's table, derived via immunoSEQ multiplex PCR, lists solely in-frame clones and lacks some. The profile shows about 6,300 clones, around 74% of them singletons. Trimming removed 6 bases at V and 0 bases at J, with 15 bases between. Per the germline V gene, CDR1 is LNHDA and CDR2 is SQIVND (reference sequence). The CDR3 covers 15 residues. The study's findings and limits: Without HLA matching, higher CD4+ than CD8+ T-LGLL clonality could reflect small sample size. Main leukemic clonotypes were patient-specific, but around 25% appeared at low frequency elsewhere.

With regard to this clone: Its antigen is not known.

Either unselected PBMC or bead-purified CD4+, CD4+CD8+, CD57+ or CD56+ cells were sequenced. The TCR originated in a woman between 70 and 85 years old with CD4+ T-cell large granular lymphocyte leukemia. This chain uses TRBV19 with TRBJ2-7; D gene uncertain. The sample consisted of PBMCs. DNA for the CDR3: TGTGCCAGTAGCTACCCCGGACGGAGCTCCTACGAGCAGTACTTC. Encoded protein: CASSYPGRSSYEQYF.